This T cell receptor (beta chain) comes out of a study of blood T cell repertoires in COVID-19. About the research overall: Sample material is recorded as cDNA or gDNA derived from T cells, B-cell-depleted T cells, or PBMCs.

Those enrolled, adults aged about 18 to 95 years, came from about two dozen US areas. Which cohort a participant joined came from the clinical history participants gave. Per the original data handling: Amplification from reference gene primers served as the basis for estimated nucleated cell counts. The table came from immunoSEQ multiplex PCR; TCRdb's copy has only in-frame clones and leaves some out. V, J and clone size derive from that table, while D and trimming were established from the DNA sequence. The sample yields 150,000 to 200,000 clones, around 80% seen once. V gave up 0 bases and J gave up 1 base, with 9 bases separating them. The germline V gene encodes CDR1 KGHSH and CDR2 LQKENI. This CDR3 comprises 15 residues.

The receptor's source is a woman aged 45-59 years with acute COVID-19. The chain joins TRBV18 to TRBJ1-1; D uncertain. The sample consisted of PBMCs or T cells enriched from blood (not recorded which). This CDR3 reads CASSPPARGNTEAFF. CDR3 coding DNA: TGTGCCAGCTCACCACCCGCCAGAGGGAACACTGAAGCTTTCTTT.